This T cell receptor beta chain was observed in a study of T cell clonotyping in hematopoietic cell transplantation (dated by TCRdb to the early 2020s). For the study in its entirety: The study collected 130 to 150 blood samples from 30 to 35 consecutive transplant recipients and their related donors. Recruitment of patients ran from 2015 to early 2017, and follow-up continued until September 2020 or until death. General study outcomes and caveats: Just a small fraction of recipient repertoires overlapped with donor repertoires, and more than 95% appeared de novo at the given depth. The sample size was limited and the cells went unsorted, which meant the CD4 and CD8 repertoire contributions could not be told apart. Broader posttransplant TCR repertoire diversity was predicted by donor and pretransplant recipient Inverse Simpson Index values. A decrease in recipient TCR diversity was observed after transplant, and a progressive increase in pathologically expanded clonotypes was seen from day 30 to day 180.

This clone has more than one count but fewer than ten. Which antigen it targets is not known. Sequence at one end of the junction differs from germline and may be a read error. The time point label on this specimen signifies: 30 days after allo-HCT. Blood samples were obtained from recipients approximately 28 days before transplant and at days 30, 100 and 180 after transplant. Using Nuclei Lysis Solution, genomic DNA was extracted from unfractionated peripheral blood mononuclear cells that were either fresh or cryopreserved. The immunoSEQ assay, a bias-controlled multiplex PCR with V- and J-specific primers, was used to amplify TCR beta CDR3 regions from genomic DNA. In a second PCR step, a proprietary barcode and Illumina adapter sequences were attached to the CDR3 amplicons. CDR3 libraries were sequenced on an Illumina MiSeq instrument. Under the source paper's analysis protocol: Export and quality control were handled in immunoSEQ Analyzer 3.0, while downstream analyses relied on R Bioconductor and Immunarch. Only productive rearrangements in the normalized downsampled data set were used to calculate repertoire metrics. In the normalized cohort, clonotypes with more than 5 templates were defined as pathologically expanded. The Inverse Simpson Index served as the measure of repertoire diversity. To capture all clonotypes, CMV-specificity analyses were performed on the non-normalized data set. TCRdb holds this immuneACCESS table with in-frame rearrangements only. Some clones are missing; in checked studies, unresolved V genes explain under half, and the rest has no known cause. The V and J calls and clone size are taken from that table; D and trimming were inferred from the DNA. Here the sample has more than 6,000 clones; 37% occur a single time. The leading ten clones occupy roughly a fifth of the sample.

Specimen: peripheral blood mononuclear cells, collected 30 days after allogeneic stem cell transplant. The source of this sequence is a female patient between 60 and 69 years old who had an allogeneic stem cell transplant, so the T cells may come from the graft donor. Some clones in this sample may be carry-over from other donors' samples.

The DNA is TGTGCCAGCAGTTTCACCAAAGGACGGACGGAGGACTTC. It codes for CASSFTKGRTEDF. The rearrangement combines TRBV27 with TRBJ2-7; D gene: possibly TRBD2, on 5 matching bases. Via the germline V gene (reference sequence), CDR1 is MNHEY and CDR2 SMNVEV. The CDR3 has 13 amino acids, counting the end cysteine and phenylalanine. Only the CDR3 portion is preserved as DNA: 39 bases, with reading frame beginning at the first base.